This T cell receptor beta chain was recorded in a study of beta chain features in type 1 diabetes. General study points: The VDJ junctions of type 1 diabetes patients carried fewer insertions and more deletions.

Expressed TCRB transcripts were sequenced after all isolated RNA was converted to cDNA. The repertoire was sequenced with immunoSEQ multiplex PCR; TCRdb's copy has only in-frame clones and lacks some. The data show 350,000 to 450,000 clones, about 14% seen once. As regards this clone: Its target is not known.

The CDR3 sequence is 14 residues long. Per the germline V gene, CDR1 is LGHNT and CDR2 is FRNRAP. The chain joins TRBV12-5 to TRBJ2-1; D unclear. This receptor was obtained from a man younger than 40 in good health. What was sequenced was naive CD4+ T cells from blood. The CDR3 sequence is CALGSPSSYNEQFF. CDR3 DNA sequence: TGTGCCCTTGGGTCCCCAAGCTCCTACAATGAGCAGTTCTTC.